These 12 T cell receptor beta chains came from one sample sequenced in a study of cytomegalovirus exposure and HLA in healthy donors. With 60 Vbeta and 13 Jbeta primers, the PCR was carried out. Assay: immunoSEQ multiplex PCR; the TCRdb copy retains only in-frame clones and omits some. The repertoire includes around 190,000 clones, 80% to 85% of them detected once, and 0.85% to 1.4% sits in the top ten. The sequencing sample was made of PBMCs. Receptor source: a woman between 40 and 50 years old in good health and CMV-seronegative.

This chain uses TRBV4-2 with TRBJ2-1, with 7 bases fitting TRBD1. V lost 0 bases and J lost 4; bases outside the gene matches: 3. Germline V gene data show CDR1 as LGHNA and CDR2 as YNFKEQ. The CDR3 extends over 15 amino acids. The CDR3 here is CASSQDRTGYNEQFF. In DNA, the CDR3 is TGTGCCAGCAGCCAAGATCGGACAGGATACAATGAGCAGTTCTTC.

This chain uses TRBV5-1 with TRBJ2-3; 9 nucleotides align to TRBD2. V lost 4 bases and J lost 0; bases outside the gene matches: 6. The V gene's germline CDR1 is SGHRS and CDR2 YFSETQ. This CDR3 is built from 16 residues. CDR3 bases: TGCGCCAGCAGCATGCGGGGGGGGTCGAGCACAGATACGCAGTATTTT. Protein product: CASSMRGGSSTDTQYF.

This chain connects TRBV18 to TRBJ2-7, with TRBD2 identical over 7 bases. The CDR3 sequence is 14 residues long. CDR1 is KGHSH and CDR2 is LQKENI in the germline V gene. V dropped 3 bases and J dropped 4; count of bases not matched to a gene: 6. In DNA form, the CDR3 reads TGTGCCAGCTCACCCGCTAGCGGCACTTACGAGCAGTACGTC. Its protein product is CASSPASGTYEQYV.

This rearrangement joins TRBV5-1 to TRBJ1-1, with D possibly matching TRBD1 (6 bases). V was cut by 4 bases and J by 0 bases, with 10 bases left in between. Per the germline V gene, CDR1 is SGHRS and CDR2 is YFSETQ. This CDR3 contains 14 residues. The CDR3, as DNA: TGCGCCAGCAGCAACAGGGATCTGAACACTGAAGCTTTCTTT. The encoded protein is CASSNRDLNTEAFF.

The V call is TRBV7-3, the J call TRBJ2-3; possible D gene TRBD2, 7 bases. V was cut by 5 bases and J by 8 bases, with 17 bases left in between. This CDR3 contains 14 residues. CDR1 SGHTA and CDR2 FQGTGA come from the germline V gene. The CDR3 loop reads CASSRGGEEGTQYF. CDR3 nucleotides: TGTGCCAGCAGCAGAGGGGGGGAGGAAGGTACGCAGTATTTT.

V usage is TRBV21-1 and J usage is TRBJ1-2; no check of the table's D call, TRBD1, against the DNA was made. TRBV21-1 is given as a pseudogene. The CDR3 is 13 residues long. CDR3 sequence (DNA): TGTGCCAGCAGCAAAGGACAGGGCGGGGGCTACACCTTC. Translation gives CASSKGQGGGYTF.

The J gene is TRBJ2-2, the V gene TRBV9; D possibly corresponds to TRBD2 (6 bases). Trimming removed 8 bases from V and 7 bases from J, with 18 bases in between. CDR3 size: 14 residues. CDR1 and CDR2 (germline): SGDLS, YYNGEE. The CDR3 spells CASGAGGTNGELFF. In nucleotides, the CDR3 is TGTGCCAGTGGAGCGGGTGGCACGAACGGGGAGCTGTTTTTT.

The J gene is TRBJ2-1, the V gene TRBV30, with 16 bases lining up with TRBD2. The CDR3 is 15 amino acids. CDR1 is GTSNPN, CDR2 SVGIG, per germline (reference sequence). The V gene end was trimmed by 2 bases and the J gene end by 14 bases; junction bases not matched to a gene: 9. This chain's CDR3 is CAWSPGTSGRAEEFF. The CDR3 DNA reads as TGTGCCTGGAGTCCCGGGACTAGCGGGAGGGCCGAGGAGTTCTTC.

This chain joins TRBV9 and TRBJ2-1; 12 nucleotides agree with TRBD2. This CDR3 contains 16 residues. CDR1 is SGDLS, CDR2 YYNGEE, per germline. The ends lost 3 bases at V and 5 bases at J; junction bases unmatched: 6. Here the CDR3 reads CASSGKTSGRDNEQFF. The CDR3 nucleotides are TGTGCCAGCAGCGGAAAGACTAGCGGGAGAGACAATGAGCAGTTCTTC.

The CDR3 nucleotides read TGTGCCAGCAGGCGGGAGGGCAATCAGCCCCAGCATTTT. It encodes CASRREGNQPQHF. This rearrangement joins TRBV6-5 to TRBJ1-5; D remains ambiguous. Germline lookup yields CDR1 MNHEY and CDR2 SVGAGI. Deletions cut 6 bases from V and 2 bases from J, with 8 bases between. The CDR3 consists of 13 residues.

This clone has only one observation. The rearrangement uses TRBV6-6 and TRBJ2-7; the D gene is possibly TRBD1 (7 bases). The germline V gene encodes CDR1 MNHNY and CDR2 SVGAGI (reference sequence). Trimming left V 8 bases short and J 7 bases short, with 15 bases between. This CDR3 is 12 amino acids long. Written as DNA, the CDR3 is TGTGCCAGCGGCGGAGGGGGCGGAGAGCAGTACGTC. Its protein product is CASGGGGGEQYV.

This clone was observed once. The chain has TRBV5-1 and TRBJ1-4; D remains ambiguous. V was pared by 6 bases and J by 7 bases, with 13 bases between. The CDR3 runs to 13 residues. Germline V gene lookup returns CDR1 SGHRS and CDR2 YFSETQ. CDR3 in amino acids: CASTGSPGEKLFF. The CDR3 region has the DNA TGCGCCAGCACGGGGTCCCCCGGTGAAAAACTGTTTTTT.